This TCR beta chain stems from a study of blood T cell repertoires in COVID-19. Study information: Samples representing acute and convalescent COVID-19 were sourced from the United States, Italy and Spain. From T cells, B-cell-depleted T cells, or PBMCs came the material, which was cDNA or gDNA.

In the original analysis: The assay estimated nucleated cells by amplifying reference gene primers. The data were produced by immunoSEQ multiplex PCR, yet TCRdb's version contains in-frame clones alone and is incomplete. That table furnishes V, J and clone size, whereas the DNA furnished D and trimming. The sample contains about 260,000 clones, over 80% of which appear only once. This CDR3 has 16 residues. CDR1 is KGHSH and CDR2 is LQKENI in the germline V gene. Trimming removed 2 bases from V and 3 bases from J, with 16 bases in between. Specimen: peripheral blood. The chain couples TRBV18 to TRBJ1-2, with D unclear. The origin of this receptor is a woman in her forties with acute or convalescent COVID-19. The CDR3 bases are TGTGCCAGCTCACCAAGCCCACGATCCCGTTACTATGGCTACACCTTC. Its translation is CASSPSPRSRYYGYTF.